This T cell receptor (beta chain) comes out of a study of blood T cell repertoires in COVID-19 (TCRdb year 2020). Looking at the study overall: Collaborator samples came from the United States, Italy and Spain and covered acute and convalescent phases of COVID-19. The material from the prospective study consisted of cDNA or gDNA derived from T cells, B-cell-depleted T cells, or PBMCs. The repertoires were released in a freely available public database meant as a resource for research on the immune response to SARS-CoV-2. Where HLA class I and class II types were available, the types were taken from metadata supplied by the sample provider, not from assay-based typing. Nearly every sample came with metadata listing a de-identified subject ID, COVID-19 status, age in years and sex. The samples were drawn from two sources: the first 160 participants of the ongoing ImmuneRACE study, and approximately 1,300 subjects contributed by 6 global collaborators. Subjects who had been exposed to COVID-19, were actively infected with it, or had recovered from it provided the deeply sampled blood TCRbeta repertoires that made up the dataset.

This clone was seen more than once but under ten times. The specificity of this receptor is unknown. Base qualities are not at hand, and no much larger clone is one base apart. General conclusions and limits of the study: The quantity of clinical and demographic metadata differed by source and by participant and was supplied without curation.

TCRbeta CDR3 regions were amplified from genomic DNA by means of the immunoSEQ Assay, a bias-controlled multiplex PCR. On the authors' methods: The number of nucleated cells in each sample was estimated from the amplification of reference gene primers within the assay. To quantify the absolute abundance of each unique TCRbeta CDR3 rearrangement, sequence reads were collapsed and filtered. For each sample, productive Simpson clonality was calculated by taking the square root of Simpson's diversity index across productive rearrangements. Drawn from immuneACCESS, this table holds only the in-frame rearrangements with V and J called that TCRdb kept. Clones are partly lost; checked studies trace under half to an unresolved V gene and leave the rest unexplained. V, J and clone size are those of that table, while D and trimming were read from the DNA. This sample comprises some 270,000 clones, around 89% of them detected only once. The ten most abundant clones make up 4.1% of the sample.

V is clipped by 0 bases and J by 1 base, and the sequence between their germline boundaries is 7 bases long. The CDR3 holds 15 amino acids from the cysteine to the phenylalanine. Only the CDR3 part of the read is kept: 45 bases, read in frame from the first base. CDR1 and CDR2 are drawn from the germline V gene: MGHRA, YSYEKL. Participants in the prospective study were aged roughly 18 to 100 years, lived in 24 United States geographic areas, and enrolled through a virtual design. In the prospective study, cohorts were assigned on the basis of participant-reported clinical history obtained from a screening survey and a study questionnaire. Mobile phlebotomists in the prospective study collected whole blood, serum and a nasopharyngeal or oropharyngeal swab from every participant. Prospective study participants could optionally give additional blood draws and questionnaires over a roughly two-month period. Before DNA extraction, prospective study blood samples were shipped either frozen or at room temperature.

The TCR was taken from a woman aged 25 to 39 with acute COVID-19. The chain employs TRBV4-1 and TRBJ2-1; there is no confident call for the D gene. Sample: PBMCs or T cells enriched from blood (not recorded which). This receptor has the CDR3 CASSQELSSYNEQFF. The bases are TGCGCCAGCAGCCAAGAGTTATCTTCCTACAATGAGCAGTTCTTC.